The present entry profiles one T cell receptor beta chain with its context. The data were obtained in a study of blood T cell repertoires in COVID-19. The wider study: There were acute and convalescent COVID-19 samples, and they came from the United States, Italy and Spain.

This CDR3 comprises 14 residues. V lost 4 bases to trimming and J lost 5 bases; unmatched junction nucleotides: 7. In germline, CDR1 is SGHDT, CDR2 YYEEEE. In the original analysis: Nucleated cell counts were estimated from reference gene primer amplification. Sequencing used immunoSEQ multiplex PCR; TCRdb keeps in-frame clones, though not all of them. The D gene and trimming were derived from the DNA, and the V and J assignments and clone size from that table. This sample has about 280,000 clones, with around nine tenths found just once. The chain recombines TRBV5-6 with TRBJ1-1, with 8 bases matching TRBD1. The sequence derives from a woman between 65 and 79 years old with COVID-19, enrolled during active disease. Material: peripheral blood. The CDR3, as DNA: TGTGCCAGCAGCGCCCTCACAGGGGGAACTGAAGCTTTCTTT. Protein sequence: CASSALTGGTEAFF. Complete variable domain (other parts from reference TRBV5-6 and TRBJ1-1): DAGVTQSPTHLIKTRGQQVTLRCSPKSGHDTVSWYQQALGQGPQFIFQYYEEEERQRGNFPDRFSGHQFPNYSSELNVNALLLGDSALYLCASSALTGGTEAFFGQGTRLTVV.